This TCR beta chain stems from a study of blood T cells in healthy people across ages. Whole-study context: T cells yielded about one barcoded beta molecule per two cells through template switching. Whole-study findings and limits: Age showed a roughly linear inverse relationship with TCR beta diversity per million T cells.

In terms of origin and age, donors were healthy Caucasian individuals from Russia aged about 6 to 90. Primers used in a second PCR of roughly 7 to 11 cycles were a sample-barcoded 5' primer and a J-beta primer mix. TCRdb re-analysed the 5' RACE reads in MiXCR, keeping a single row per CDR3 protein. The sample consists of hundreds of thousands of distinct CDR3 sequences, 45% to 50% of them appearing once. Note on this clonotype: As yet, its antigen is unknown.

Germline V gene data show CDR1 as MNHEY and CDR2 as SMNVEV (reference sequence). With 5 bases clipped from V and 4 bases from J, the junction kept 7 bases outside the gene matches. This CDR3 has 17 residues. This chain connects TRBV27 to TRBJ2-1, with 14 bases that match TRBD2. The sequenced material came from blood. The TCR sequence derives from a woman aged 55-69 years in good health. The CDR3 nucleotides are TGTGCCAGCAGTGCCGATGGGACTAGCGGGAGTTACAATGAGCAGTTCTTC. This sequence encodes CASSADGTSGSYNEQFF.